The clone carrying this T cell receptor (beta chain) appeared many times. CDR3 length equals 15 residues. Trimming pared 1 base from V and 4 bases from J, leaving 10 bases between. Per the germline V gene, CDR1 is LNHDA and CDR2 is SQIVND (reference sequence). This record comes from a study of T cells after yellow fever vaccination. TCRdb independently ran MiXCR on the 5' RACE reads; one entry per CDR3 protein. The sample has 40,000 to 50,000 distinct CDR3 sequences; roughly 6.4% are singletons. Points from the study as a whole: The booster response re-showed most primary clones: approximately 95% CD4, approximately 86% CD8. Contaminating bulk clonotypes could be abundant in FACS-sorted repertoires.

This TCR was sampled from a man aged 25 to 45 who received the YFV17D yellow fever vaccine. The chain has TRBV19 and TRBJ2-2; D gene uncertain. The specimen was CD8+ T cells not binding an NS4B(214-222) dextramer, sorted from PBMCs, collected 45 days after the yellow fever booster vaccination. For the CDR3, the DNA is TGTGCCAGTAGTATAGTAGCAAGCTCCACCGGGGAGCTGTTTTTT. It is translated as CASSIVASSTGELFF.